This note documents a single T cell receptor (beta chain) sequence. Germline CDR1 and CDR2: SGHTA and FQGNSA. V lost 4 bases and J 10 bases, leaving 16 bases between the germline ends. CDR3 length equals 14 residues. The data were obtained in a study of technical replicates of blood from a few donors. Data came from immunoSEQ multiplex PCR; TCRdb stores just in-frame clones and leaves some out. The sample shows around 72,000 clones, roughly 91% of them seen only once. The specimen sequenced was T cells isolated from PBMCs. This TCR derives from a human donor in good health. Some clones in this sample may be carry-over from other donors' samples. The chain couples TRBV7-2 to TRBJ1-4, with D tentatively TRBD1 (5 bases). The CDR3 sequence is CASSYRALGGKLFF. The CDR3 bases are TGTGCCAGCAGCTACCGGGCCTTGGGGGGAAAACTGTTTTTT.